The clone carrying this T cell receptor beta chain showed up just a few times. The sample belongs to a study of shared clonotypes between healthy human individuals. Assay: immunoSEQ multiplex PCR; the TCRdb copy retains only in-frame clones and omits some. The table includes approximately 1,000,000 clones, roughly 80% detected once. The germline gives CDR1 SGHRS, CDR2 YFSETQ. There are 14 residues in the CDR3. V lost 5 bases, J lost 8 bases, and 5 bases stayed unmatched. This receptor was obtained from a man aged 18 to 29 in good health. Some clones in this sample may be carry-over from other donors' samples. The sequenced sample was memory CD4+ T cells from PBMCs. Subset given: CD45RA-negative fraction. The rearrangement uses TRBV5-1 and TRBJ2-1, with 12 nucleotides matching TRBD2. CDR3 protein: CASRTSGRVDEQFF. CDR3 nucleotides: TGCGCCAGCAGGACTAGCGGGAGAGTTGATGAGCAGTTCTTC.